This T cell receptor beta chain came from a study of T cell repertoires in cytomegalovirus infection (dated by TCRdb to between 2017 and 2020). Concerning the study at large: The HLA type of each donor mattered for the analysis, because public TCR beta signatures pointed to carriage of CMV infection along with the matching HLA type.

This clonotype is medium-sized (0.01 to 0.1%) in its sample. Its antigen is unknown. No clone much larger than this one lies a single base away; base qualities are absent. Sequencing relied on an Illumina HiSeq 1500. TCRdb reran the public reads through fastp at Q25 and MiXCR, keeping productive beta chains. Each CDR3 protein gets just one entry, which takes the most common genes and DNA from the rows behind it. Here the sample has fewer than 200,000 distinct CDR3 sequences; around 20% occur a single time. The leading ten clones occupy 2.5% to 3% of the sample. Overall study results and their limits: The ex vivo response was dominated by HLA-C-restricted CMV-specific TCR beta clonotypes, and the single most frequent clonotype in two of eight donors was supplied by these HLA-C-restricted clonotypes. In both this cohort and an independent roughly 350-donor cohort, the cumulative frequency of public TCR beta family members distinguished carriers of CMV infection plus the relevant HLA type.

V loses 2 bases, J loses 5 bases, and the germline ends lie 9 bases apart. Including the terminal cysteine and phenylalanine, the CDR3 comprises 13 residues. The retained sequence is limited to the CDR3, 39 bases, with the frame set at the first base. CDR1 SGHTA and CDR2 FQGNSA are derived from the germline V gene. Sequencing was done on a sample of PBMCs. The chain is made from TRBV7-2 and TRBJ2-5; the D gene remains uncertain. This TCR derives from a human donor in good health (CMV status not recorded). Some clones in this sample may be carry-over from other donors' samples. For the CDR3, the sequence is CASSLRSSETQYF. The nucleotide sequence reads as follows: TGTGCCAGCAGCTTACGGTCGTCGGAGACCCAGTACTTC.